This T cell receptor beta chain was sequenced in a study of patients and donors after allogeneic stem cell transplantation. MiXCR, run by TCRdb on the RT-PCR reads, gives a single entry per CDR3 protein. The table lists approximately 200,000 distinct CDR3 sequences, 38% of them singletons. Per the germline V gene, CDR1 is KGHDR and CDR2 is SFDVKD. This CDR3 comprises 15 residues. The ends were cut back, 8 bases at V and 1 base at J, with 14 bases in the middle. This TCR derives from a human donor who was either an allogeneic HSCT recipient or a stem cell or donor lymphocyte infusion donor (not recorded which). It is not recorded whose cells these are; they may come from a transplant donor. The sequenced sample consisted of blood, either unsorted or a sorted T cell fraction (not recorded which). The genes are TRBV24-1 and TRBJ1-5; D is unresolved. In DNA, the CDR3 is TGTGCCACCAAAGGCACAGCCTGGAGCAATCAGCCCCAGCATTTT. Translated, it gives CATKGTAWSNQPQHF.